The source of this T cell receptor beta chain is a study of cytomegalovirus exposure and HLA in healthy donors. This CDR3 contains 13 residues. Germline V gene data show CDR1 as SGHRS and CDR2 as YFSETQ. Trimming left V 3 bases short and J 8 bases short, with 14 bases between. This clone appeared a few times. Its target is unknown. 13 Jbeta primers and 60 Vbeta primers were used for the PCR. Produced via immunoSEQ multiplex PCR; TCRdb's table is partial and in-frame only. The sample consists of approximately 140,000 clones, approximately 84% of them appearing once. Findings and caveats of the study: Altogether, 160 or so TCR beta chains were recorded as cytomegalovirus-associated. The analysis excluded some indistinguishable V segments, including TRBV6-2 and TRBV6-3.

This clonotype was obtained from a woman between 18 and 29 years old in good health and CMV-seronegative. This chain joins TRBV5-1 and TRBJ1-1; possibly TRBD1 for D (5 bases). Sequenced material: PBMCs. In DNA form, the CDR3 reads TGCGCCAGCAGCTCAGGGCCGGGTGAAGAAGCTTTCTTT. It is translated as CASSSGPGEEAFF.